The 21 T cell receptor beta chains in this list originate from one sample, sequenced in a study of technical replicates of blood from a handful of donors. The repertoire was sequenced with immunoSEQ multiplex PCR; TCRdb's copy has only in-frame clones and lacks some. The sample yields 60,000 to 70,000 clones, roughly 98% seen once. Material: T cells isolated from PBMCs. The receptor source for this set is a human donor in good health.

The rearrangement uses TRBV5-6 and TRBJ1-2, with 10 bases matching TRBD1. This CDR3 spans 15 amino acids. The trim removed 4 bases at V and 4 bases at J, leaving 7 bases unmatched. Germline CDR1 SGHDT, CDR2 YYEEEE. The CDR3 sequence: CASSTGQGRFYGYTF. The CDR3 bases are TGTGCCAGCAGCACGGGACAGGGGAGATTCTATGGCTACACCTTC. The full variable domain, with the rest looked up from reference TRBV5-6 and TRBJ1-2, is DAGVTQSPTHLIKTRGQQVTLRCSPKSGHDTVSWYQQALGQGPQFIFQYYEEEERQRGNFPDRFSGHQFPNYSSELNVNALLLGDSALYLCASSTGQGRFYGYTFGSGTRLTVV.

The chain couples TRBV7-8 to TRBJ2-7; 11 bases are shared with TRBD2. The CDR3 is made up of 18 amino acids. J lost 5 bases, V lost 5 bases, and 17 bases had no gene match. The germline V gene encodes CDR1 SGHVS and CDR2 FQNEAQ. The CDR3: CASSPWTSGLKITHEQYF. The DNA for the CDR3 is TGTGCCAGCAGCCCGTGGACTAGCGGGTTAAAGATAACCCACGAGCAGTACTTC.

This clone was detected only once. V gene TRBV28 combines with J gene TRBJ1-1; 7 positions match TRBD1. The V and J ends lost 5 bases and 11 bases, in that order; junction bases with no gene match: 5. This CDR3 contains 11 residues. The germline V gene encodes CDR1 MDHEN and CDR2 SYDVKM. The CDR3 nucleotides read TGTGCCAGCAGTCTACGACAGGGCGCTTTCTTT. Amino acid sequence: CASSLRQGAFF. The full variable domain, in which reference TRBV28 and TRBJ1-1 provide the parts outside the CDR3, is DVKVTQSSRYLVKRTGEKVFLECVQDMDHENMFWYRQDPGLGLRLIYFSYDVKMKEKGDIPEGYSVSREKKERFSLILESASTNQTSMYLCASSLRQGAFFGQGTRLTVV.

This clone was seen a few times. The chain is built from TRBV18 and TRBJ1-1; 10 bases agree with TRBD1. CDR1 and CDR2 (germline): KGHSH, LQKENI. Losses at the gene ends were 6 bases for V and 0 bases for J; bases not matched to a gene: 7. CDR3 length: 16 amino acids. The chain's CDR3 is CASSFGQGDLNTEAFF. As DNA, the CDR3 is TGTGCCAGCTCTTTTGGACAGGGGGATTTGAACACTGAAGCTTTCTTT.

V is TRBV29-1 and J is TRBJ2-3; 8 bases match TRBD1. Germline V CDR1 and CDR2: SQVTM, ANQGSEA. Losses at the gene ends were 6 bases for V and 6 bases for J; bases not matched to a gene: 5. The CDR3 runs 12 residues. The CDR3 loop reads CSVRTGLDTQYF. CDR3 coding DNA: TGCAGCGTCAGGACAGGGTTGGATACGCAGTATTTT.

The rearrangement joins TRBV10-3 to TRBJ2-1, with D maybe TRBD1 (6 bases). The V end was cut by 9 bases, the J end by 9 bases, with 24 bases between. The CDR3 totals 15 residues. Looked up from germline, CDR1 is ENHRY and CDR2 is SYGVKD. The CDR3 region has the DNA TGTGCCATTCTGCGGGTCAGGGGTCGGCAAGGTGAGCAGTTCTTC. This sequence encodes CAILRVRGRQGEQFF.

CDR3 DNA sequence: TGTGCCAGCAGCCCCTCGCCTGGACAGGGGATTTACAATGAGCAGTTCTTC. Protein product: CASSPSPGQGIYNEQFF. The genes are TRBV14 and TRBJ2-1, with TRBD1 identical over 9 bases. The V gene end was trimmed by 4 bases and the J gene end by 4 bases; junction bases not matched to a gene: 11. This CDR3 region has 17 residues. Germline V gene sequence: CDR1 SGHDN, CDR2 FVKESK.

Note on this clone: Additional DNA sequences in this sample encode the identical CDR3. This sequence joins TRBV6-6 and TRBJ2-5, with a possible D match to TRBD1 (5 bases). V was cut by 0 bases and J by 1 base, with 6 bases left in between. Germline V gene data show CDR1 as MNHNY and CDR2 as SVGAGI (reference sequence). The CDR3 is 14 residues long. The CDR3 loop is CASSYSRGQETQYF. For the CDR3, the DNA is TGTGCCAGCAGTTACTCTAGGGGCCAAGAGACCCAGTACTTC.

This clone was counted once. V usage is TRBV5-6 and J usage is TRBJ1-2; 9 bases fit TRBD1. V dropped 4 bases and J dropped 4; count of bases not matched to a gene: 8. CDR1 and CDR2 from the germline V gene are SGHDT and YYEEEE. This CDR3 comprises 15 residues. The CDR3 DNA is TGTGCCAGCAGCGTGGACAGGGGTTCGGGCTATGGCTACACCTTC. Protein sequence: CASSVDRGSGYGYTF.

The rearrangement uses TRBV19 and TRBJ2-1; D remains ambiguous. This CDR3 is built from 13 residues. Germline V gene lookup returns CDR1 LNHDA and CDR2 SQIVND (reference sequence). V was trimmed by 5 bases and J by 6 bases, leaving 11 bases between them. CDR3 region: CASSDSGGNEQFF. The CDR3 DNA follows: TGTGCCAGTAGTGACTCCGGCGGCAATGAGCAGTTCTTC.

J is TRBJ2-1 and V is TRBV29-1; 12 bases fit TRBD2. Per the germline V gene, CDR1 is SQVTM and CDR2 is ANQGSEA. Trimming at V came to 0 bases and at J to 6 bases, leaving 15 bases not matched to a gene. This CDR3 has 19 amino acids. CDR3 region: CSVEDYRTSGTSGLNEQFF. The CDR3 coding sequence is TGCAGCGTTGAAGATTATAGAACATCTGGGACTAGCGGGCTCAATGAGCAGTTCTTC.

This clone was recorded once. J is TRBJ1-2 and V is TRBV5-1; D is uncertain. The CDR3 is 12 residues long. Germline CDR1 SGHRS, CDR2 YFSETQ. Trimming cost V 1 base and J 4 bases, with 5 bases left between them. The CDR3: CASSLNSYGYTF. The CDR3 nucleotides read TGCGCCAGCAGCTTGAACAGCTATGGCTACACCTTC.

The chain recombines TRBV27 with TRBJ2-1; D gene ambiguous. Germline V CDR1 and CDR2: MNHEY, SMNVEV (reference sequence). V shed 5 bases and J shed 0 bases, with 8 bases lying between them. CDR3 length: 14 residues. The CDR3 DNA sequence: TGTGCCAGCAGTAGAGAAAGCTCCTACAATGAGCAGTTCTTC. Its translation is CASSRESSYNEQFF.

The rearrangement uses TRBV5-4 and TRBJ1-1; 8 bases match TRBD1. V was pared by 6 bases and J by 2 bases, with 9 bases of the junction left unmatched. The CDR3 runs 15 residues. Germline CDR1 and CDR2: SGHNT and YYREEE (reference sequence). CDR3 nucleotide sequence: TGTGCCAGCAACAAGCCGGGACAGGATAACACTGAAGCTTTCTTT. This gives the protein CASNKPGQDNTEAFF.

The chain couples TRBV29-1 to TRBJ2-1, with 9 bases identical to TRBD2. This CDR3 region has 18 residues. Trimming cost V 6 bases and J 8 bases; bases outside gene matches: 23. From germline, CDR1 is SQVTM and CDR2 ANQGSEA. As DNA, the CDR3 is TGCAGCGTAGTCCCCTCCCGCTTAGCGGGAGAAATACGGGATGAGCAGTTCTTC. It translates to CSVVPSRLAGEIRDEQFF.

The rearrangement joins TRBV30 to TRBJ1-6, with unresolved D. The CDR3 has 12 residues. Trimming shortened V by 4 bases and J by 2 bases, and 3 bases separated the two germline ends. Germline-derived CDR1 and CDR2 are GTSNPN and SVGIG (reference sequence). Here the CDR3 DNA reads TGTGCCTGGAACACCTATAATTCACCCCTCCACTTT. It translates to CAWNTYNSPLHF.

The chain combines TRBV9 with TRBJ2-7, with TRBD1 matching over 10 bases. Germline CDR1 SGDLS, CDR2 YYNGEE. V lost 4 bases to trimming and J lost 3 bases; unmatched junction nucleotides: 4. The CDR3 runs 14 residues. CDR3 loop: CASSPGQGIYEQYF. In DNA form, the CDR3 reads TGTGCCAGCAGCCCGGGACAGGGGATCTACGAGCAGTACTTC. The full variable domain, rest sourced from reference TRBV9 and TRBJ2-7, is DSGVTQTPKHLITATGQRVTLRCSPRSGDLSVYWYQQSLDQGLQFLIQYYNGEERAKGNILERFSAQQFPDLHSELNLSSLELGDSALYFCASSPGQGIYEQYFGPGTRLTVT.

The chain has TRBV5-6 and TRBJ2-7; 8 positions agree with TRBD2. Looked up from germline, CDR1 is SGHDT and CDR2 is YYEEEE. The CDR3 loop spans 15 amino acids. After removal of 0 bases from V and 2 bases from J, the junction contained 4 bases not matched to a gene. The chain's CDR3 is CASSLVGGGPYEQYF. DNA of the CDR3: TGTGCCAGCAGCTTGGTCGGGGGGGGCCCCTACGAGCAGTACTTC.

This chain connects TRBV9 to TRBJ2-7, with 11 bases matching TRBD1. The junction had 5 bases not matched to a gene; V was cut back by 3 bases and J by 3 bases. This CDR3 has 15 amino acids. Germline lookup yields CDR1 SGDLS and CDR2 YYNGEE. The CDR3 loop is CASSAGQGAFYEQYF. The CDR3 DNA sequence: TGTGCCAGCAGCGCCGGACAGGGGGCCTTCTACGAGCAGTACTTC.

V usage is TRBV11-2 and J usage is TRBJ1-2, with TRBD1 as a possible D gene (5 bases). V was pared by 2 bases and J by 3 bases, with 7 bases between. CDR3 length equals 13 residues. Germline V lookup: CDR1 SGHAT, CDR2 FQNNGV. CDR3 nucleotides: TGTGCCAGCAGCTTACAGGGTGACTATGGCTACACCTTC. It specifies CASSLQGDYGYTF.

The rearrangement joins TRBV29-1 to TRBJ2-3, with a weak D call TRBD2 (6 bases). The CDR3 runs to 13 residues. V gave up 4 bases and J gave up 2 bases, with 10 bases separating them. Looked up from germline, CDR1 is SQVTM and CDR2 is ANQGSEA. The CDR3 nucleotides are TGCAGCGTTGGGGGGACTTACACAGATACGCAGTATTTT. Protein: CSVGGTYTDTQYF.